This TCR beta chain was retrieved from a study of shared clonotypes between healthy human individuals. Notes on the study in general: Depth of sequencing was expected to influence donor clonotype sharing.

Some clones are missing from TCRdb's copy, which holds only in-frame ones; the method was immunoSEQ multiplex PCR. The sample includes 1,500,000 or so clones, about 98.5% seen only once; the top ten take 0.36%. Regarding this clone: Its specificity is unknown.

V was trimmed by 5 bases and J by 6 bases, leaving 17 bases between them. Germline V gene lookup returns CDR1 LNHDA and CDR2 SQIVND (reference sequence). This CDR3 has 14 residues. The sequencing sample was made of naive CD4+ T cells sorted from blood. As for subset: CD45RA+ positively selected. This chain connects TRBV19 to TRBJ2-7; D not certain. The TCR was taken from a man aged 25 to 40 in good health. The CDR3 nucleotides are TGTGCCAGTAGTCTAATCCAGGTTCCAAGCGAGCAGTACTTC. This encodes CASSLIQVPSEQYF.